Shown below are 21 T cell receptor beta chains from a single sample sequenced in a study of blood T cell repertoires in COVID-19. Produced via immunoSEQ multiplex PCR; TCRdb's table is partial and in-frame only. The sample carries roughly 240,000 clones, around 87% recorded once. Sequencing used peripheral blood. The receptors originated from a woman aged 30 to 39 who had recovered from COVID-19.

This clone showed up just a few times. This sequence joins TRBV2 and TRBJ1-4, with a weak D call TRBD1 (6 bases). The CDR3 totals 15 residues. Looked up from germline, CDR1 is SNHLY and CDR2 is FYNNEI. V lost 7 bases to trimming and J lost 10 bases, with 22 bases between them. The CDR3 spells CASNPQGRGGGKLFF. CDR3 nucleotides: TGTGCCAGCAACCCCCAGGGGCGGGGGGGCGGAAAACTGTTTTTT.

The chain has TRBV10-2 and TRBJ2-3; possibly TRBD1 for D (6 bases). There are 11 residues in the CDR3. CDR1 is WSHSY and CDR2 is SAAADI in the germline V gene. The V end was cut by 6 bases, the J end by 7 bases, with 8 bases between. As DNA, the CDR3 is TGCGCCAGCAGGACAGGACATACGCAGTATTTT. Translated, it gives CASRTGHTQYF.

The chain employs TRBV20-1 and TRBJ2-3, with 10 bases identical to TRBD2. Trimming at V came to 3 bases and at J to 2 bases, leaving 5 bases not matched to a gene. The CDR3 loop spans 15 amino acids. Germline CDR1 reads DFQATT; CDR2 reads SNEGSKA (reference sequence). The CDR3 protein is CSASGLAGATDTQYF. The CDR3, as DNA: TGCAGTGCTAGTGGCCTAGCGGGGGCCACAGATACGCAGTATTTT.

V usage is TRBV9 and J usage is TRBJ2-3; TRBD1 is a possible D gene (5 bases). This CDR3 spans 15 amino acids. CDR1 and CDR2 from the germline V gene are SGDLS and YYNGEE. Trimming removed 6 bases at V and 0 bases at J, with 14 bases between. Here the CDR3 DNA reads TGTGCCAGCACCCCTGGGGCGGCCAGCACAGATACGCAGTATTTT. This codes for CASTPGAASTDTQYF.

The chain uses TRBV19 and TRBJ2-3; 8 bases map to TRBD1. CDR3 length equals 15 residues. Unmatched junction bases numbered 5, after V lost 4 bases and J lost 2 bases. CDR1 LNHDA and CDR2 SQIVND come from the germline V gene (reference sequence). CDR3 coding DNA: TGTGCCAGTAGTACGAACAGGGGGTACACAGATACGCAGTATTTT. As protein: CASSTNRGYTDTQYF. The full variable domain, its missing parts supplied by reference TRBV19 and TRBJ2-3, is DGGITQSPKYLFRKEGQNVTLSCEQNLNHDAMYWYRQDPGQGLRLIYYSQIVNDFQKGDIAEGYSVSREKKESFPLTVTSAQKNPTAFYLCASSTNRGYTDTQYFGPGTRLTVL.

This clone was found once. The rearrangement links TRBV5-5 to TRBJ2-5, with D possibly TRBD2 on 5 matching bases. The CDR3 contains 12 residues. Trimming pared 2 bases from V and 9 bases from J, leaving 11 bases between. Germline loops: CDR1 SGHKS, CDR2 YYEKEE (reference sequence). The CDR3 bases are TGTGCCAGCAGCTTTCAGGAGAGGGCCCAGTACTTC. It yields the protein CASSFQERAQYF.

The CDR3 spells CASRLTVSSGANVLTF. For the CDR3, the DNA is TGCGCCAGCAGACTTACGGTCTCCTCTGGGGCCAACGTCCTGACTTTC. V gene TRBV5-1 combines with J gene TRBJ2-6; D is uncertain. V was cut by 5 bases and J by 0 bases, with 12 bases left in between. The CDR3 has 16 residues. The germline CDR1 and CDR2 sequences are SGHRS and YFSETQ.

This clone was counted a few times. The genes are TRBV6-2 or TRBV6-3 and TRBJ1-5; 8 bases line up with TRBD1. Germline V lookup: CDR1 MNHEY, CDR2 SVGEGT. V was clipped by 6 bases and J by 1 base; unmatched bases: 2. The CDR3 spans 14 residues. The CDR3 is CASSRTGSNQPQHF. The CDR3 DNA reads as TGTGCCAGCAGCCGGACAGGGAGCAATCAGCCCCAGCATTTT.

This clone was seen just once. The chain carries TRBV2 and TRBJ1-2; 7 bases match TRBD1. This CDR3 is 15 amino acids long. CDR1 and CDR2 from the germline V gene are SNHLY and FYNNEI. Trimming removed 11 bases from V and 0 bases from J; junction bases left unmatched: 12. DNA for the CDR3: TGTGCCCGCGCAGGGACAGAGGTTACTAACTATGGCTACACCTTC. Translated: CARAGTEVTNYGYTF. Full variable domain (missing parts from reference TRBV2 and TRBJ1-2): EPEVTQTPSHQVTQMGQEVILRCVPISNHLYFYWYRQILGQKVEFLVSFYNNEISEKSEIFDDQFSVERPDGSNFTLKIRSTKLEDSAMYFCARAGTEVTNYGYTFGSGTRLTVV.

The chain is built from TRBV5-6 and TRBJ2-1; D gene unclear. Trimming pared 1 base from V and 10 bases from J, leaving 6 bases between. The germline CDR1 and CDR2 sequences are SGHDT and YYEEEE. This CDR3 has 11 amino acids. The CDR3: CASSLTQEQFF. DNA of the CDR3: TGTGCCAGCAGCTTGACCCAGGAGCAGTTCTTC.

The V and J genes are TRBV7-2 and TRBJ2-1; unclear D gene. The germline gives CDR1 SGHTA, CDR2 FQGNSA. CDR3 length equals 12 residues. V shed 5 bases and J shed 7 bases, with 9 bases lying between them. CDR3 loop: CASSLYLNEQFF. The CDR3 region has the DNA TGTGCCAGCAGCCTATACCTAAATGAGCAGTTCTTC.

V and J are TRBV7-8 and TRBJ2-1, with 11 nucleotides matching TRBD2. The CDR3 covers 18 residues. CDR1 and CDR2 (germline): SGHVS, FQNEAQ. The J segment lost 6 bases and the V segment lost 2 bases, leaving 12 bases of the junction unmatched. The CDR3 DNA follows: TGTGCCAGCAGCTTATCGCGGCTAGCGGGGGGCCCGGTCAATGAGCAGTTCTTC. Protein: CASSLSRLAGGPVNEQFF.

V gene TRBV4-1 combines with J gene TRBJ1-6, with D uncertain. Per the germline V gene, CDR1 is MGHRA and CDR2 is YSYEKL. Trimming took 1 base from V and 6 from J, leaving 16 bases between them. The CDR3 runs 17 residues. In DNA form, the CDR3 reads TGCGCCAGCAGCCAAGTGTCACAGCTTATGAGTAATTCACCCCTCCACTTT. This codes for CASSQVSQLMSNSPLHF.

The chain links TRBV9 to TRBJ2-3; tentatively, D is TRBD1 (6 bases). There are 17 residues in the CDR3. Trimming removed 3 bases from V and 5 bases from J, with 22 bases in between. Per germline, CDR1 SGDLS and CDR2 YYNGEE. The DNA for the CDR3 is TGTGCCAGCAGCGGGTGGGGGACACCCATTTCGGGAGATACGCAGTATTTT. This gives the protein CASSGWGTPISGDTQYF.

The chain combines TRBV5-5 with TRBJ1-4, with D unclear. Germline V gene data show CDR1 as SGHKS and CDR2 as YYEKEE (reference sequence). Trimming shortened V by 0 bases and J by 9 bases, and 15 bases separated the two germline ends. This CDR3 is built from 15 residues. In DNA form, the CDR3 reads TGTGCCAGCAGCTTGGCCTTTAGCAGTCTGAAAAAACTGTTTTTT. Translating it yields CASSLAFSSLKKLFF. The full variable domain, with the rest looked up from reference TRBV5-5 and TRBJ1-4, is DAGVTQSPTHLIKTRGQQVTLRCSPISGHKSVSWYQQVLGQGPQFIFQYYEKEERGRGNFPDRFSARQFPNYSSELNVNALLLGDSALYLCASSLAFSSLKKLFFGSGTQLSVL.

The V gene is TRBV7-3, the J gene TRBJ2-3; D may be TRBD1 (6 bases). CDR1 and CDR2 from the germline V gene are SGHTA and FQGTGA. Trimming took off 3 bases at V and 2 bases at J, with 12 bases between the two ends. The CDR3 spans 15 residues. The DNA for the CDR3 is TGTGCCAGCAGCTTCGGACGGACAGACACAGATACGCAGTATTTT. Protein product: CASSFGRTDTDTQYF.

The chain combines TRBV5-4 with TRBJ2-3, with D perhaps matching TRBD1 (5 bases). The germline V gene has CDR1 SGHNT and CDR2 YYREEE (reference sequence). V dropped 2 bases and J dropped 0 bases, with 7 bases sitting between them. This CDR3 comprises 14 residues. The CDR3 reads CASSLGVSTDTQYF. CDR3 nucleotides: TGTGCCAGCAGCTTAGGGGTTAGCACAGATACGCAGTATTTT.

The V gene is TRBV4-2, the J gene TRBJ1-4; 8 bases line up with TRBD1. V dropped 2 bases and J dropped 6; count of bases not matched to a gene: 5. CDR1 and CDR2 (germline): LGHNA, YNFKEQ. This CDR3 contains 15 residues. The CDR3: CASSQPTGEDEKLFF. The CDR3 nucleotides are TGTGCCAGCAGCCAACCGACAGGGGAGGATGAAAAACTGTTTTTT.

This clone was observed a few times. The chain links TRBV16 to TRBJ2-1; D perhaps matches TRBD1 (5 bases). The CDR3 loop spans 15 amino acids. Germline V gene lookup returns CDR1 KGHSY and CDR2 FQNENV. Trimming stripped 0 bases from V and 6 bases from J, with 12 bases between. CDR3 nucleotide sequence: TGTGCCAGCAGCCAATCGGCAGGGTTTGGCAATGAGCAGTTCTTC. Translated: CASSQSAGFGNEQFF.

CDR3 DNA sequence: TGTGCCAGCAGACAAACCCGGGACAGAGTCTATGGCTACACCTTC. This codes for CASRQTRDRVYGYTF. The chain carries TRBV7-7 and TRBJ1-2; 7 bases are shared with TRBD1. This CDR3 contains 15 residues. J gave up 4 bases and V 6 bases, and 11 bases lay outside the gene matches. From germline, CDR1 is SSHAT and CDR2 FNYEAQ (reference sequence).

V usage is TRBV5-1 and J usage is TRBJ1-5, with 9 bases matching TRBD1. With 0 bases clipped from V and 4 bases from J, the junction kept 8 bases outside the gene matches. Per the germline V gene, CDR1 is SGHRS and CDR2 is YFSETQ. The CDR3 has 17 residues. This CDR3 reads CASSLAPTGQGNQPQHF. The CDR3 DNA reads TGCGCCAGCAGCTTGGCCCCTACGGGACAGGGAAATCAGCCCCAGCATTTT.